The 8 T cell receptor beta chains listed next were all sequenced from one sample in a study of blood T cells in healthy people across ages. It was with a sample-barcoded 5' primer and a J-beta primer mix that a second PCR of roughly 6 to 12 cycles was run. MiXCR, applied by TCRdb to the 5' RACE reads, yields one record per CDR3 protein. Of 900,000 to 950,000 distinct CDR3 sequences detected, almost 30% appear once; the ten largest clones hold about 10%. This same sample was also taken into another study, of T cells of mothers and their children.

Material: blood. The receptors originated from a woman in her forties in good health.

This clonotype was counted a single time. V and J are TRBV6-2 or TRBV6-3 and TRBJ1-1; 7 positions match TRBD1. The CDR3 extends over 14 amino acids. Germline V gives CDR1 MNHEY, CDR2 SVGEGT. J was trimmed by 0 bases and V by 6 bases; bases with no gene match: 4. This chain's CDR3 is CASSDRVVNTEAFF. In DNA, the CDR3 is TGTGCCAGCAGCGACAGGGTTGTGAACACTGAAGCTTTCTTT.

The CDR3 sequence: CSVEISSYEQYF. CDR3 in DNA: TGCAGCGTTGAAATCAGCTCCTACGAGCAGTACTTC. The V call is TRBV29-1, the J call TRBJ2-7, with D hard to call. The CDR3 is made up of 12 amino acids. V lost 2 bases and J 0 bases, leaving 5 bases between the germline ends. CDR1 and CDR2 (germline): SQVTM, ANQGSEA.

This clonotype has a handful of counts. The CDR3 protein is CASTPSNSYNEQFF. CDR3 nucleotide sequence: TGTGCCAGCACCCCAAGTAATAGTTATAATGAGCAGTTCTTC. This rearrangement joins TRBV27 to TRBJ2-1; D is ambiguous. CDR1 is MNHEY, CDR2 SMNVEV, per germline (reference sequence). V lost 7 bases and J lost 7, with 17 bases in between. The length of the CDR3 is 14 residues.

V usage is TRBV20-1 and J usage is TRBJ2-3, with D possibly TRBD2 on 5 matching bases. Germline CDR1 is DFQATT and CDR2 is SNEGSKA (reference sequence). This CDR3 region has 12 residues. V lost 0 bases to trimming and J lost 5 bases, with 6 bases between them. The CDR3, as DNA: TGCAGTGCTAGAGAAGAGGGAGATACGCAGTATTTT. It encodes CSAREEGDTQYF.

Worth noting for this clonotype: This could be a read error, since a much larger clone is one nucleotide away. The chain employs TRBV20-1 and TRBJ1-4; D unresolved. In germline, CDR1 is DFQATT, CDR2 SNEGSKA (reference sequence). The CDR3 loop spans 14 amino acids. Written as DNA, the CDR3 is TGCAGTACTAGGGATCCTGCAACTAATGAAAAACTGTTTTTT. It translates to CSTRDPATNEKLFF.

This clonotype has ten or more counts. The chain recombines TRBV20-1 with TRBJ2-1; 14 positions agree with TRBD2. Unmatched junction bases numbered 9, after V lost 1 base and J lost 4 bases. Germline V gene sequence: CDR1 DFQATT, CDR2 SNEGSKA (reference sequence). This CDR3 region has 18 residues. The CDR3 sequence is CSARAGPGLAGDYNEQFF. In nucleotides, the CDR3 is TGCAGTGCTAGAGCCGGACCGGGACTAGCGGGGGATTACAATGAGCAGTTCTTC.

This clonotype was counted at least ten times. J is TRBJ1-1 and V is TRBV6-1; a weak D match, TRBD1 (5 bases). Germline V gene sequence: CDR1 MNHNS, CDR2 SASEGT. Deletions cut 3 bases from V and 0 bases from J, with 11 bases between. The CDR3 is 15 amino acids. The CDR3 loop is CASSDVRQLNTEAFF. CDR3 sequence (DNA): TGTGCCAGCAGTGATGTTAGACAGTTGAACACTGAAGCTTTCTTT.

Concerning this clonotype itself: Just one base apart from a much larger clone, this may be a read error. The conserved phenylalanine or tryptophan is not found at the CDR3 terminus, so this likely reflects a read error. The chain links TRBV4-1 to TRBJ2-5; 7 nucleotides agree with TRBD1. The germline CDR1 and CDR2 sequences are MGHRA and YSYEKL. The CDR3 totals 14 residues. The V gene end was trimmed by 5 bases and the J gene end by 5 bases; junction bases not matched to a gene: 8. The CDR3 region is CASSVVGQAETQYV. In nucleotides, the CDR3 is TGCGCCAGCAGCGTCGTAGGACAGGCGGAGACCCAGTACGTC.